Listed below are T cell receptor beta chains from one sample, sequenced in a study of T cells in Graves' hyperthyroidism and ophthalmopathy. TCRdb re-called the multiplex PCR reads with MiXCR, one entry per CDR3 protein. There are 500,000 to 600,000 distinct CDR3 sequences in the sample; roughly 50% occur only once, and roughly 19% lies in the top ten. The sample was peripheral blood or thyroid tissue (not recorded which). These receptors were obtained from an adult woman with Graves' disease, either hyperthyroidism or ophthalmopathy (not recorded which). CDR3s include the opening cysteine and the closing phenylalanine or tryptophan. D genes are given only for firm matches. The size entry is marked missing in some rows and otherwise reads once, few, many or a size class.

TRBV7-9	NA	TRBJ2-5	TRBD2	CASSPLLAGGSYQETQYF	TGTGCCAGCAGCCCTCTACTAGCGGGGGGATCGTACCAAGAGACCCAGTACTTC
TRBV10-3	NA	TRBJ2-1	TRBD1	CAIQTGDRGDNEQFF	TGTGCCATCCAGACAGGGGACAGGGGCGACAATGAGCAGTTCTTC
TRBV28	few	TRBJ1-2	NA	CASSSPSDSFYGYTF	TGTGCCAGCAGTTCCCCATCAGACAGCTTCTATGGCTACACCTTC
TRBV7-3	NA	TRBJ1-2	TRBD1	CASSRGQGRAYGYTF	TGCGCCAGCAGCCGAGGACAGGGTAGAGCCTATGGCTACACCTTC
TRBV5-1	many	TRBJ2-7	NA	CASSPLGDVGREQYF	TGCGCCAGCAGCCCCCTAGGGGACGTCGGTCGCGAGCAGTACTTC
TRBV27	few	TRBJ2-1	NA	CASSCRLPSSYNEQFF	TGTGCCAGCAGTTGTCGGCTTCCAAGCTCCTACAATGAGCAGTTCTTC
TRBV7-2	NA	TRBJ2-7	NA	CASSLGGRDHEQYF	TGTGCCAGCAGCTTAGGTGGGAGAGACCACGAGCAGTACTTC
TRBV28	many	TRBJ2-7	NA	CASSLSYYEQYF	TGTGCCAGCAGTTTATCGTACTACGAGCAGTACTTC
TRBV5-1	many	TRBJ1-1	NA	CASTWGRGGGTEAFF	TGCGCCAGCACCTGGGGTAGGGGCGGCGGCACTGAAGCTTTCTTT
TRBV7-2	once	TRBJ2-5	NA	CASTPTWRQETRYF	TGTGCCAGCACCCCGACATGGAGGCAAGAGACCCGGTACTTC
TRBV20-1	many	TRBJ1-6	TRBD1	CSAGDSNFLYNSPLHF	TGCAGTGCAGGGGACAGTAACTTTCTCTATAATTCACCCCTCCACTTT
TRBV7-9	NA	TRBJ2-1	NA	CASIQFPDSLNEQFF	TGTGCCAGCATACAATTTCCGGACAGCCTCAATGAGCAGTTCTTC
TRBV10-3	NA	TRBJ1-4	TRBD1	CAISDRGPPEKLFF	TGTGCCATCAGTGACAGGGGGCCCCCTGAAAAACTGTTTTTT
TRBV7-9	NA	TRBJ2-5	NA	CASREGNQPQYF	TGTGCCAGCCGTGAGGGGAATCAGCCCCAGTACTTC
TRBV9	NA	TRBJ2-7	NA	CASSLRLDYEQYF	TGTGCCAGCAGTTTAAGGCTAGACTACGAGCAGTACTTC
TRBV24-1	NA	TRBJ1-2	NA	CATSGSVETQYFGSGYTF	NA